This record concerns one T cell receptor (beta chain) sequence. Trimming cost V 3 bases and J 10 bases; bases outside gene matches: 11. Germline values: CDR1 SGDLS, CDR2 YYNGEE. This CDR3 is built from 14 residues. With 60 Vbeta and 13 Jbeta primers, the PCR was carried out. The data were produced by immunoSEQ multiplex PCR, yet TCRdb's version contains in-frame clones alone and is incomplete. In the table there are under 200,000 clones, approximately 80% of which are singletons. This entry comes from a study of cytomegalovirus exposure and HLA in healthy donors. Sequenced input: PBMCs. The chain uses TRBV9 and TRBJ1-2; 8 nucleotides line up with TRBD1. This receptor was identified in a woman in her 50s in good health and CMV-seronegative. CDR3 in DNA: TGTGCCAGCAGCGCGCAGGGGGCCGCCCTGTACTACACCTTC. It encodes CASSAQGAALYYTF.